A single sample gave rise to the 20 T cell receptor beta chains below, sequenced in a study of cytomegalovirus exposure and HLA in healthy donors. PCR was performed using 60 Vbeta and 13 Jbeta primers. Libraries were prepared by immunoSEQ multiplex PCR; TCRdb keeps only in-frame clonotypes and omits some of them. The table includes roughly 110,000 clones, about 76% detected once. The source material was PBMCs. Source of these receptors: a man aged 25-40 years in good health and CMV-seropositive.

The chain recombines TRBV7-3 with TRBJ2-2, with a weak D call TRBD2 (5 bases). This CDR3 spans 12 amino acids. The germline V and J ends were trimmed by 8 bases and 7 bases, with 11 bases remaining between them. Germline values: CDR1 SGHTA, CDR2 FQGTGA. CDR3 nucleotides: TGTGCCAGCGGAAAGCGGATCGGGGAGCTGTTTTTT. Residues: CASGKRIGELFF.

The chain joins TRBV7-9 to TRBJ2-5, with a tentative D call TRBD2 (6 bases). The J call may be wrong; the DNA end is better matched by TRBJ2-7. The germline CDR1 and CDR2 sequences are SEHNR and FQNEAQ (reference sequence). The CDR3 contains 18 residues. The CDR3 loop is CASSLARGAGRLSYEQYF. The CDR3 coding sequence is TGTGCCAGCAGCTTAGCGCGCGGGGCAGGCCGACTCTCCTACGAGCAGTACTTC.

The chain combines TRBV5-6 with TRBJ1-1; D uncertain. The germline V gene has CDR1 SGHDT and CDR2 YYEEEE. CDR3 length: 13 residues. Trimming took off 4 bases at V and 8 bases at J, with 15 bases between the two ends. The DNA of the CDR3 is TGTGCCAGCAGCCTATATCGGACGGGGGAAGCTTTCTTT. The encoded protein is CASSLYRTGEAFF.

J is TRBJ1-1 and V is TRBV6-1; D gene ambiguous. CDR1 MNHNS and CDR2 SASEGT come from the germline V gene. The CDR3 has 14 residues. Trimming took off 2 bases at V and 1 base at J, with 8 bases between the two ends. CDR3 in amino acids: CASSEMEGNTEAFF. The CDR3 DNA reads as TGTGCCAGCAGTGAAATGGAGGGGAACACTGAAGCTTTCTTT.

The chain combines TRBV4-1 with TRBJ1-2; TRBD1 matches 7 bases. CDR1 is MGHRA and CDR2 is YSYEKL in the germline V gene. V trimming: 0 bases; J trimming: 6 bases; junction bases outside the gene matches: 7. The CDR3 extends over 15 amino acids. CDR3 nucleotide sequence: TGCGCCAGCAGCCAAGATACCTCAGGGGGAAATGGCTACACCTTC. Translated: CASSQDTSGGNGYTF.

The CDR3 bases are TGTGCCAGCAGCCCAACAGGGGGAAAAAACGAGCAGTACTTC. Translated: CASSPTGGKNEQYF. The rearrangement joins TRBV27 to TRBJ2-7; TRBD1 aligns across 8 bases. Germline assignment: CDR1 MNHEY and CDR2 SMNVEV (reference sequence). The CDR3 runs 14 residues. The ends lost 6 bases at V and 5 bases at J; junction bases unmatched: 9.

V and J are TRBV28 and TRBJ1-4; TRBD1 matches at 7 bases. This CDR3 is built from 16 residues. The germline gives CDR1 MDHEN, CDR2 SYDVKM. Trimming removed 4 bases from V and 0 bases from J; junction bases left unmatched: 5. DNA for the CDR3: TGTGCCAGCAGTTGGGACAGACCTGCAACTAATGAAAAACTGTTTTTT. The encoded protein is CASSWDRPATNEKLFF.

This clone was observed a handful of times. The DNA for the CDR3 is TGTGCCAGCAGCCCTAGGACAGGGAACACCGGGGAGCTGTTTTTT. Its protein is CASSPRTGNTGELFF. The rearrangement uses TRBV7-7 and TRBJ2-2; 7 nucleotides align to TRBD1. After removal of 5 bases from V and 1 base from J, the junction contained 4 bases not matched to a gene. Germline V gene data show CDR1 as SSHAT and CDR2 as FNYEAQ (reference sequence). The CDR3 is 15 amino acids.

This rearrangement joins TRBV11-2 to TRBJ2-1; 9 nucleotides match TRBD1. CDR1 and CDR2 (germline): SGHAT, FQNNGV. The CDR3 length is 17 residues. V dropped 3 bases and J dropped 8; count of bases not matched to a gene: 14. CDR3 sequence (DNA): TGTGCCAGCAGCTTTACAGGGGGCGCTTCCCTCTCTCATGAGCAGTTCTTC. Protein sequence: CASSFTGGASLSHEQFF.

CDR3 sequence reads: CASSYPEGGANEKLFF. In DNA form, the CDR3 reads TGTGCCAGCAGTTACCCGGAAGGGGGAGCAAATGAAAAACTGTTTTTT. The chain couples TRBV6-6 to TRBJ1-4, with D perhaps TRBD1 (6 bases). V dropped 2 bases and J dropped 5 bases, with 15 bases sitting between them. Germline V gives CDR1 MNHNY, CDR2 SVGAGI (reference sequence). CDR3 size: 16 residues.

The rearrangement links TRBV28 to TRBJ2-4, with 10 bases fitting TRBD1. With V trimmed by 6 bases and J by 7 bases, 6 bases remained unmatched. Germline CDR1 and CDR2: MDHEN and SYDVKM. CDR3 length: 14 amino acids. Written as DNA, the CDR3 is TGTGCCAGCAGGGAGACAGGGGGCTTGAACATTCAGTACTTC. Protein product: CASRETGGLNIQYF.

The DNA for the CDR3 is TGTGCCAGCAGCTTAGTCGGCGGGACAGATACGCAGTATTTT. Amino acid sequence: CASSLVGGTDTQYF. The V gene is TRBV7-2, the J gene TRBJ2-3; TRBD2 is a possible D gene (5 bases). Germline V gives CDR1 SGHTA, CDR2 FQGNSA. V was shortened by 1 base and J by 3 bases, with 8 bases between the two germline ends. CDR3 length: 14 amino acids.

The J gene is TRBJ2-5, the V gene TRBV15, with 11 bases aligning to TRBD1. The J call may be incorrect, as the DNA end agrees better with TRBJ2-7. The CDR3 consists of 15 residues. Germline CDR1 and CDR2: LNHNV and YYDKDF (reference sequence). CDR3 DNA sequence: TGTGCCACCAGCAGATGGACAGGGGGCTCGGACGAGCAGTACTTC. It yields the protein CATSRWTGGSDEQYF.

This chain uses TRBV4-2 with TRBJ2-3; TRBD2 agrees at 13 bases. CDR1 is LGHNA, CDR2 YNFKEQ, per germline. The CDR3 length is 18 residues. Trimming took 4 bases from V and 2 from J; bases not matched to a gene: 9. The CDR3 DNA is TGTGCCAGCAGCCCCCGGACTAGCGGGGGACTAGACACAGATACGCAGTATTTT. This encodes CASSPRTSGGLDTDTQYF.

Note on this clone: Its ends do not fully match the called genes, so a read error is possible. The rearrangement joins TRBV6-4 to TRBJ1-2, with a weak D call TRBD1 (5 bases). CDR1 MRHNA and CDR2 SNTAGT come from the germline V gene. The CDR3 has 14 residues. In DNA form, the CDR3 reads TGTGCCAGCAGGACCGGGACTCCAAAGCAGGGCTACCCCTTC. Protein: CASRTGTPKQGYPF.

The chain uses TRBV18 and TRBJ2-3; D perhaps matches TRBD1 (6 bases). CDR1 is KGHSH, CDR2 LQKENI, per germline. With 8 bases removed from V and 3 bases from J, the gap between germline ends came to 18 bases. This CDR3 is 15 amino acids long. The CDR3 DNA reads TGTGCCAGCGCCCCCCGGCAGGGGTCGACAGATACGCAGTATTTT. Amino acids: CASAPRQGSTDTQYF. Together with reference TRBV18 and TRBJ2-3, the CDR3 gives the full variable domain: NAGVMQNPRHLVRRRGQEARLRCSPMKGHSHVYWYRQLPEEGLKFMVYLQKENIIDESGMPKERFSAEFPKEGPSILRIQQVVRGDSAAYFCASAPRQGSTDTQYFGPGTRLTVL.

The chain combines TRBV4-1 with TRBJ2-2, with 9 bases identical to TRBD2. V was pared by 2 bases and J by 3 bases, with 7 bases of the junction left unmatched. The CDR3 is made up of 17 amino acids. Germline V gives CDR1 MGHRA, CDR2 YSYEKL. Here the CDR3 DNA reads TGCGCCAGCAGCCAATCAGTGCGGGGGGGGGACACCGGGGAGCTGTTTTTT. It translates to CASSQSVRGGDTGELFF.

The V call is TRBV13, the J call TRBJ2-3, with 11 bases aligning to TRBD2. This CDR3 contains 17 residues. The V and J ends lost 5 bases and 4 bases, in that order; junction bases with no gene match: 11. Germline V gene data show CDR1 as PRHDT and CDR2 as FYEKMQ (reference sequence). CDR3 protein: CASSGPPGLAVSDTQYF. For the CDR3, the DNA is TGTGCCAGCAGCGGACCGCCGGGACTAGCGGTTTCAGATACGCAGTATTTT.

The table lists this clone with a few counts. This rearrangement joins TRBV7-9 to TRBJ1-2, with D maybe TRBD1 (6 bases). Germline values: CDR1 SEHNR, CDR2 FQNEAQ (reference sequence). The CDR3 contains 13 residues. V lost 4 bases, J lost 8 bases, and 14 bases lay in between. CDR3 sequence (DNA): TGTGCCAGCAGCTCGTATACAGGGAAAGGCTACACCTTC. It translates to CASSSYTGKGYTF.

The J gene is TRBJ2-2, the V gene TRBV4-2; 9 bases are a match to TRBD2. Germline values: CDR1 LGHNA, CDR2 YNFKEQ. The trim removed 3 bases at V and 4 bases at J, leaving 3 bases unmatched. The CDR3 is 15 amino acids. The DNA for the CDR3 is TGTGCCAGCAGCCACAGCGGGGGGATCACCGGGGAGCTGTTTTTT. It yields the protein CASSHSGGITGELFF.